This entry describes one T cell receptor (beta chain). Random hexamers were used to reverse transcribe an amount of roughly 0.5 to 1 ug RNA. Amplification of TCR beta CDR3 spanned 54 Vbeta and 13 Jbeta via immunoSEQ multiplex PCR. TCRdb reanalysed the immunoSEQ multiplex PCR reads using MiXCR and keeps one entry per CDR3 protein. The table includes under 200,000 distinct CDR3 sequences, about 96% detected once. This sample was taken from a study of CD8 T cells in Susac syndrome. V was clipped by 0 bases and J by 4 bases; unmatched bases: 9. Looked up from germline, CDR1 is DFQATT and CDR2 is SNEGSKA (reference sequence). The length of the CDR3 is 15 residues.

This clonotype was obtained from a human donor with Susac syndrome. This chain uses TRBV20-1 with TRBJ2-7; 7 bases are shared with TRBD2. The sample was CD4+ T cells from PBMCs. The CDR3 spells CSARDHPSGRYEQYF. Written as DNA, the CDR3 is TGCAGTGCTAGAGATCACCCTAGCGGACGGTACGAGCAGTACTTC.